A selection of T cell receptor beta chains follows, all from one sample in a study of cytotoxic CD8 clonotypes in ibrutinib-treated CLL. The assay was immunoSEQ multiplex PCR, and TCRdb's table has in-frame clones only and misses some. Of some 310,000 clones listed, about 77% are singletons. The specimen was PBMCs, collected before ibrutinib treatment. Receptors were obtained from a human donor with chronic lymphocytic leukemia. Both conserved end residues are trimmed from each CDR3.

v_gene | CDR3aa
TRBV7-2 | ASSPGPSNYGYT
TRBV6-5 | ASTRGGNYEQY
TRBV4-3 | ASSPSSAGLGETQY
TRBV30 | AWTGSGDTQY
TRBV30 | AWSPSGRRDTQY
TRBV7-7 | ASSSRSGETQY
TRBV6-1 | ASRVRQGQETQY
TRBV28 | ASLGGGTDTQY
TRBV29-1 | SVEDPVSWGELTQY
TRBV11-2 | ASRQWGRLRDPGELF
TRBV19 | ASSIGGTAGANVLT
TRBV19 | ASSTLGTSHSPGTQY
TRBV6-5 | ASSYSLAGAQY
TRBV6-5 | ASSYTGTGLTGELF
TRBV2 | ASSQRHPGLQETQY
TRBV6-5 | ASRSGYGNQPQH
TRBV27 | ASSLAGWSYNEQF
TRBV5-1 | ASSLWGQQETQY
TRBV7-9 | ASSYPWGSSYEQY
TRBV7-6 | ASSSSGDNEQF
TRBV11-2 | ASSSLRGLEGEQY
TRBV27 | ASSLFFPEDYNEQF
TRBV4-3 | ASSLHLNTGELF
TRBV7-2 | ASSLAGQASH
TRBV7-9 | ASSKTAPGELF
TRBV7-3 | ASSWTSGNYEQY
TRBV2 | ASSEIRGNEQF
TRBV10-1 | ASRASGSNIQY
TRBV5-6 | ASSLTGLEY
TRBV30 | AWIGPSSGSLSYEQY
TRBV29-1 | SVEEIRPDGYT
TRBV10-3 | AISESREGQPQH
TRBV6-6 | ASSRTGDYEQY
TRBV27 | ASSAGIVGGYT
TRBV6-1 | ASRGFGTVYGYT
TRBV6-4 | ASSKRVGEKLF
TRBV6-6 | ASSYSKDYTEAF
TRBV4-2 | ASSTATGIQETQY
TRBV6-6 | ASSSGQGFITGELF
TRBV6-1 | ASRRPGSPTDTQY
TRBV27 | ASSLSGETQY
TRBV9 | ASSVAIGGETQY
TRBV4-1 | ASSPGQGTSYEQY